The 14 T cell receptor beta chains below all came from one sample that was sequenced in a study of human T cells and chemical hapten exposure. TCRdb recomputed calls from the RACE reads with MiXCR, one row per CDR3 protein. The data contain approximately 34,000 distinct CDR3 sequences, around 5% of them singletons. As to time point: healthy volunteer bleed at 6 weeks. Sequencing started from total RNA isolated from unfractionated whole blood. Sequenced sample: whole blood. These TCRs come from a human donor in good health. Some clones in this sample may be carry-over from other donors' samples.

The chain recombines TRBV4-1 with TRBJ1-2, with 8 bases identical to TRBD1. The CDR3 contains 15 residues. The V segment lost 0 bases and the J segment 8 bases; nucleotides outside the gene matches: 8. Germline V gene sequence: CDR1 MGHRA, CDR2 YSYEKL. The CDR3 coding sequence is TGCGCCAGCAGCCAAGACACAGGGGGGTTCTGGGGCTACACCTTC. This gives the protein CASSQDTGGFWGYTF.

In this sample, this clonotype turned up many times. V gene TRBV20-1 combines with J gene TRBJ2-3, with TRBD2 matching over 8 bases. There are 18 residues in the CDR3. The V and J ends lost 2 bases and 3 bases, in that order; junction bases with no gene match: 16. Per the germline V gene, CDR1 is DFQATT and CDR2 is SNEGSKA (reference sequence). The CDR3 sequence is CSARHPWGSGSGTDTQYF. The CDR3 nucleotides are TGCAGTGCTAGACACCCTTGGGGGAGCGGGAGTGGAACAGATACGCAGTATTTT.

There are many counts of this clonotype. V is TRBV2 and J is TRBJ2-1; 7 positions match TRBD2. The CDR3 extends over 14 amino acids. Unmatched junction bases numbered 9, after V lost 6 bases and J lost 7 bases. In germline, CDR1 is SNHLY, CDR2 FYNNEI. The CDR3 DNA is TGTGCCAGCAGCTACCGGACTAGTTTAAATGAGCAGTTCTTC. Protein product: CASSYRTSLNEQFF.

Ten or more counts support this clonotype. The V call is TRBV2, the J call TRBJ1-1; TRBD1 might be the D (6 bases). The CDR3 totals 14 residues. CDR1 SNHLY and CDR2 FYNNEI come from the germline V gene. Trimming removed 1 base at V and 5 bases at J, with 11 bases between. The CDR3, as DNA: TGTGCCAGCAGTGAAGGAGAGGGGGGGACTGAAGCTTTCTTT. Its translation: CASSEGEGGTEAFF.

This clonotype was seen more than once but under ten times. The chain joins TRBV4-3 to TRBJ2-7, with D uncertain. The length of the CDR3 is 15 residues. V gave up 3 bases and J gave up 0 bases, with 12 bases separating them. Germline loops: CDR1 LGHNA, CDR2 YSLEER. CDR3 DNA sequence: TGCGCCAGCAGCCAGAAGGACGGCTACTCCTACGAGCAGTACTTC. This codes for CASSQKDGYSYEQYF.

This clonotype was counted a few times. The V and J genes are TRBV28 and TRBJ1-3; the D gene is possibly TRBD1 (6 bases). Germline V lookup: CDR1 MDHEN, CDR2 SYDVKM. The CDR3 runs to 16 residues. V lost 3 bases and J lost 2, with 14 bases in between. This CDR3 is CASSFPGQSTGNTIYF. For the CDR3, the DNA is TGTGCCAGCAGTTTTCCCGGACAGAGTACTGGAAACACCATATATTTT. Full variable domain (rest looked up from reference TRBV28 and TRBJ1-3): DVKVTQSSRYLVKRTGEKVFLECVQDMDHENMFWYRQDPGLGLRLIYFSYDVKMKEKGDIPEGYSVSREKKERFSLILESASTNQTSMYLCASSFPGQSTGNTIYFGEGSWLTVV.

This clonotype is categorized as medium-sized. This chain connects TRBV3-1 to TRBJ2-1; perhaps D is TRBD1 or TRBD2 (6 bases each). Germline CDR1 is LGHDT and CDR2 is YNNKEL (reference sequence). V lost 1 base to trimming and J lost 10 bases, with 14 bases between them. The CDR3 is made up of 14 amino acids. The CDR3 reads CASSQVRGGREQFF. CDR3 DNA: TGTGCCAGCAGCCAAGTAAGAGGGGGGAGAGAGCAGTTCTTC.

This clonotype has ten or more counts. CDR3 sequence (DNA): TGTGCCAGCAGTTTTACTAGCAGACCCTACAATGAGCAGTTCTTC. Translating gives CASSFTSRPYNEQFF. The chain joins TRBV6-5 to TRBJ2-1, with D possibly being TRBD2 (6 bases). The CDR3 spans 15 residues. Trimming took 4 bases from V and 2 from J, leaving 12 bases between them. Germline V gene data show CDR1 as MNHEY and CDR2 as SVGAGI.

This clonotype has more than one count but fewer than ten. The V gene is TRBV5-1, the J gene TRBJ2-7; D ambiguous. Germline V gene sequence: CDR1 SGHRS, CDR2 YFSETQ. The V end lost 2 bases, the J end lost 4 bases, and 10 bases lay between the germline ends. This CDR3 has 13 residues. CDR3 residues: CASSLTQRYEQYF. The CDR3 DNA is TGCGCCAGCAGCTTAACTCAACGATACGAGCAGTACTTC.

This clonotype was detected only a few times. The rearrangement links TRBV7-6 to TRBJ1-6; TRBD1 is a possible D gene (5 bases). Germline V gene lookup returns CDR1 SGHVS and CDR2 FNYEAQ. V lost 2 bases, J lost 10 bases, and 12 bases lay in between. The CDR3 has 14 amino acids. The CDR3 sequence: CASSLQGGGSPLHF. The CDR3, as DNA: TGTGCCAGCAGCTTACAGGGCGGAGGATCACCCCTCCACTTT.

This clonotype was detected ten times or more. The rearrangement links TRBV5-6 to TRBJ2-2, with a weak D call TRBD1 (6 bases). V was shortened by 3 bases and J by 5 bases, with 8 bases between the two germline ends. This CDR3 is built from 13 residues. Germline assignment: CDR1 SGHDT and CDR2 YYEEEE. The CDR3 DNA reads as TGTGCCAGCAGCTATCAGGGGACCGGGGAGCTGTTTTTT. It yields the protein CASSYQGTGELFF.

This clonotype has only a few counts. The rearrangement uses TRBV3-1 and TRBJ2-7; D not resolved. The CDR3 loop spans 14 amino acids. The ends were cut back, 1 base at V and 5 bases at J, with 12 bases in the middle. Per germline, CDR1 LGHDT and CDR2 YNNKEL (reference sequence). CDR3 sequence (DNA): TGTGCCAGCAGCCAAGGCCTTCTTCGCAACGAGCAGTACTTC. The encoded protein is CASSQGLLRNEQYF.

The rearrangement links TRBV6-5 to TRBJ2-2; unclear D gene. CDR1 is MNHEY, CDR2 SVGAGI, per germline. The CDR3 sequence is 15 residues long. With 2 bases removed from V and 4 bases from J, the gap between germline ends came to 11 bases. CDR3 DNA sequence: TGTGCCAGCAGTTACAGTTCGGAGAGCACCGGGGAGCTGTTTTTT. Protein: CASSYSSESTGELFF.

This clonotype was seen at least ten times. The rearrangement uses TRBV14 and TRBJ2-2, with D unclear. Deletions cut 6 bases from V and 2 bases from J, with 10 bases between. Germline lookup yields CDR1 SGHDN and CDR2 FVKESK. The CDR3 is made up of 14 amino acids. In nucleotides, the CDR3 is TGTGCCAGCAGACCAGACCGAAACACCGGGGAGCTGTTTTTT. Translation gives CASRPDRNTGELFF.